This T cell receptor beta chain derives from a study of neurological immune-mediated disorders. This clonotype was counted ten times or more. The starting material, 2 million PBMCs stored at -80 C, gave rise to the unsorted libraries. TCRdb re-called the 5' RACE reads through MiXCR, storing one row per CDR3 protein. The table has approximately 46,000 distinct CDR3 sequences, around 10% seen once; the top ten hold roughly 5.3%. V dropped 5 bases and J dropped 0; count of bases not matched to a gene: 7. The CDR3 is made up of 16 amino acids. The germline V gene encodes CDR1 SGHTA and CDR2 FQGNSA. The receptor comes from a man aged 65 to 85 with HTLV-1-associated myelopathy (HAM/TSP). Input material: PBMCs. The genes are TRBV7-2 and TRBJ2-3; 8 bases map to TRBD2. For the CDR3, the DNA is TGTGCCAGCAGCCCCCGGGCTAGCGGGAGCACAGATACGCAGTATTTT. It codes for CASSPRASGSTDTQYF.